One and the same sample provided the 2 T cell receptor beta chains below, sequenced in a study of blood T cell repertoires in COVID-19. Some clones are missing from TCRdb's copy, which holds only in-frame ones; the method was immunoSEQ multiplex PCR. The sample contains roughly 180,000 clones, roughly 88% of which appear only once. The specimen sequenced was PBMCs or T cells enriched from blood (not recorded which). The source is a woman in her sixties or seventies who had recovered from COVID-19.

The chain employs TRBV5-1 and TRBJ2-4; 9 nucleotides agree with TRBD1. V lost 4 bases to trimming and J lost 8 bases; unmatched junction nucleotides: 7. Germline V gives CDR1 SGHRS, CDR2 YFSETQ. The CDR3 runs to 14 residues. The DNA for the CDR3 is TGCGCCAGCAGCACAGGGGACAGGGATGACATTCAGTACTTC. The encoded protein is CASSTGDRDDIQYF.

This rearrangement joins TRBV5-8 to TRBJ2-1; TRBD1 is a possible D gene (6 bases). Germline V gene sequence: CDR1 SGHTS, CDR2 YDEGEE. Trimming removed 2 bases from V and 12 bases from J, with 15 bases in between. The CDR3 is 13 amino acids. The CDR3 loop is CASSFPQARGQFF. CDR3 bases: TGTGCCAGCAGCTTCCCCCAGGCCAGGGGGCAGTTCTTC.